Here is one TCR beta chain with its context. The CDR3 is 14 residues long. The V end was cut by 0 bases, the J end by 4 bases, with 7 bases between. The sample is drawn from a study of response to subunit inactivated influenza vaccine. TCRdb used MiXCR to reprocess the RT-PCR reads, holding one entry per CDR3 protein. The sample shows roughly 630,000 distinct CDR3 sequences, 13% to 15% of them seen only once. The genes are TRBV5-7 and TRBJ2-2; D ambiguous. TRBV5-7 is treated as an ORF (open reading frame) with a function not yet certain. Sequencing was performed on PBMCs from blood, taken about 14 days before vaccination. This TCR derives from a man between 45 and 60 years old who received an inactivated influenza vaccine. The DNA of the CDR3 is TGTGCCAGCAGCTTGGATTCCCTCACCGGGGAGCTGTTTTTT. It translates to CASSLDSLTGELFF.